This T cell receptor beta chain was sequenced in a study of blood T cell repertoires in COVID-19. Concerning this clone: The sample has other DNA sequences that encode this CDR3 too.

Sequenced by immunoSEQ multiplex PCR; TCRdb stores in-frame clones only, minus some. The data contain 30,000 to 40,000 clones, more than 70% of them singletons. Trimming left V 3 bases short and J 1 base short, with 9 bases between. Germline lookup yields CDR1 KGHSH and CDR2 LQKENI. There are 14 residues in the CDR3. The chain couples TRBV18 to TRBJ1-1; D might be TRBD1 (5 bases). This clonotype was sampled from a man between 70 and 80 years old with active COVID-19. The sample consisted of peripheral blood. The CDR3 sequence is CASSPDRKNTEAFF. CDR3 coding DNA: TGTGCCAGCTCACCCGACAGAAAGAACACTGAAGCTTTCTTT.